A single sample is the source of the 27 T cell receptor beta chains below, sequenced in a study of blood T cell repertoires in COVID-19. Assay used: immunoSEQ multiplex PCR; TCRdb lists only in-frame clones, some missing. In the table there are approximately 140,000 clones, approximately 89% of which are singletons. The sample taken for sequencing was peripheral blood. The receptors were sampled from a human donor in a cohort sampled during active COVID-19.

The rearrangement uses TRBV27 and TRBJ1-2; 9 nucleotides line up with TRBD1. From germline, CDR1 is MNHEY and CDR2 SMNVEV (reference sequence). The length of the CDR3 is 15 residues. The V segment lost 5 bases and the J segment 3 bases; nucleotides outside the gene matches: 7. The CDR3 spells CASSQQGAKDYGYTF. The CDR3 DNA reads as TGTGCCAGCAGTCAACAGGGGGCAAAGGACTATGGCTACACCTTC.

In DNA form, the CDR3 reads TGTGCCAGCAGCCAAGGGGTCTATGGCTACACCTTC. Encoded protein: CASSQGVYGYTF. The V and J genes are TRBV5-8 and TRBJ1-2, with D possibly matching TRBD1 (5 bases). The CDR3 length is 12 residues. The germline V gene encodes CDR1 SGHTS and CDR2 YDEGEE. Trimming removed 4 bases at V and 4 bases at J, with 8 bases between.

This chain uses TRBV5-1 with TRBJ2-5; possibly TRBD1 for D (6 bases). The V and J ends lost 4 bases and 1 base respectively, with 14 bases between them. This CDR3 spans 15 amino acids. The germline gives CDR1 SGHRS, CDR2 YFSETQ. The CDR3 nucleotides read TGCGCCAGCAGCCCACAGGGTATCACCCAAGAGACCCAGTACTTC. Translating it yields CASSPQGITQETQYF.

The chain uses TRBV20-1 and TRBJ1-1, with D possibly matching TRBD1 (5 bases). This CDR3 spans 11 amino acids. Trimming pared 6 bases from V and 5 bases from J, leaving 10 bases between. The germline gives CDR1 DFQATT, CDR2 SNEGSKA (reference sequence). This chain's CDR3 is CSAFRVTEAFF. The CDR3 DNA reads TGCAGTGCGTTCAGGGTGACTGAAGCTTTCTTT.

This clone was observed a single time. The chain employs TRBV7-2 and TRBJ1-4; D not resolved. CDR3 size: 13 residues. CDR1 and CDR2 from the germline V gene are SGHTA and FQGNSA. Trimming took 1 base from V and 10 from J, leaving 10 bases between them. As DNA, the CDR3 is TGTGCCAGCAGCTTAGATACCTCCAGAAAACTGTTTTTT. This codes for CASSLDTSRKLFF. The whole variable domain, remainder taken from reference TRBV7-2 and TRBJ1-4, is GAGVSQSPSNKVTEKGKDVELRCDPISGHTALYWYRQSLGQGLEFLIYFQGNSAPDKSGLPSDRFSAERTGGSVSTLTIQRTQQEDSAVYLCASSLDTSRKLFFGSGTQLSVL.

The gene calls are TRBV19 and TRBJ1-2, with no clear D. The CDR3 is made up of 13 amino acids. Deletions cut 2 bases from V and 0 bases from J, with 4 bases between. Germline CDR1 and CDR2: LNHDA and SQIVND (reference sequence). The DNA of the CDR3 is TGTGCCAGTAGTATAACATCTAACTATGGCTACACCTTC. As protein: CASSITSNYGYTF.

The gene calls are TRBV7-9 and TRBJ2-5; D is possibly TRBD1 (6 bases). CDR3 length equals 14 residues. Trimming took off 5 bases at V and 1 base at J, with 11 bases between the two ends. Germline V gene data show CDR1 as SEHNR and CDR2 as FQNEAQ (reference sequence). CDR3 protein: CASSPGEPQETQYF. In DNA form, the CDR3 reads TGTGCCAGCAGCCCAGGGGAACCCCAAGAGACCCAGTACTTC.

This clone was recorded once. This chain joins TRBV11-2 and TRBJ2-5, with 7 positions matching TRBD1. Trimming cost V 6 bases and J 2 bases; bases outside gene matches: 6. Germline V lookup: CDR1 SGHAT, CDR2 FQNNGV. The CDR3 loop spans 14 amino acids. The CDR3 DNA reads TGTGCCAGCAGGCGTCCGGGACAGCAAGAGACCCAGTACTTC. It yields the protein CASRRPGQQETQYF.

CDR3 DNA sequence: TGTGCCAGCAGCTTATGTTCCCCCCTGCAACCGGGACAGAGAGCCTACGAGCAGTACTTC. Protein sequence: CASSLCSPLQPGQRAYEQYF. The chain is built from TRBV11-3 and TRBJ2-7, with 7 bases aligning to TRBD1. The germline V gene encodes CDR1 SGHNT and CDR2 YENEEA. CDR3 length: 20 residues. The ends lost 2 bases at V and 2 bases at J; junction bases unmatched: 21.

The chain is built from TRBV18 and TRBJ2-7, with D tentatively TRBD1 (5 bases). The CDR3 extends over 15 amino acids. CDR1 is KGHSH and CDR2 is LQKENI in the germline V gene. Trimming pared 3 bases from V and 4 bases from J, leaving 16 bases between. The CDR3 loop reads CASSPDAGRRYEQYF. CDR3 DNA sequence: TGTGCCAGCTCACCCGACGCAGGGCGAAGATACGAGCAGTACTTC.

V and J are TRBV14 and TRBJ2-7, with 7 positions matching TRBD1. The ends lost 4 bases at V and 4 bases at J; junction bases unmatched: 10. CDR1 SGHDN and CDR2 FVKESK come from the germline V gene. The CDR3 is 15 amino acids. The CDR3 nucleotides are TGTGCCAGCAGCCTCGCCGGGACAGCGCGATACGAGCAGTACTTC. Residues: CASSLAGTARYEQYF.

The gene calls are TRBV5-4 and TRBJ1-5; D uncertain. The germline V gene has CDR1 SGHNT and CDR2 YYREEE (reference sequence). Trimming removed 0 bases at V and 4 bases at J, with 11 bases between. This CDR3 contains 15 residues. The CDR3 loop is CASSLDPTGNQPQHF. The CDR3 DNA reads TGTGCCAGCAGCTTGGATCCGACGGGAAATCAGCCCCAGCATTTT.

This sequence joins TRBV27 and TRBJ1-5; D is perhaps TRBD1 (6 bases). Germline V gives CDR1 MNHEY, CDR2 SMNVEV (reference sequence). Trimming shortened V by 1 base and J by 4 bases, and 11 bases separated the two germline ends. CDR3 length equals 15 residues. The CDR3 is CASSLLAGVNQPQHF. The CDR3 nucleotides read TGTGCCAGCAGTTTATTGGCAGGGGTTAATCAGCCCCAGCATTTT.

This clone was picked up a small number of times. The chain joins TRBV5-8 to TRBJ1-5; TRBD1 is a possible D gene (6 bases). V gave up 0 bases and J gave up 5 bases, with 12 bases separating them. This CDR3 is built from 15 residues. Per germline, CDR1 SGHTS and CDR2 YDEGEE. CDR3 in DNA: TGTGCCAGCAGCTTGGCCGTGACAGGATATCAGCCCCAGCATTTT. Translation gives CASSLAVTGYQPQHF. The full variable domain, completed using reference TRBV5-8 and TRBJ1-5, is EAGVTQSPTHLIKTRGQQATLRCSPISGHTSVYWYQQALGLGLQFLLWYDEGEERNRGNFPPRFSGRQFPNYSSELNVNALELEDSALYLCASSLAVTGYQPQHFGDGTRLSIL.

Concerning this clone itself: The identical CDR3 is also encoded by other nucleotide sequences in the sample. The rearrangement uses TRBV7-8 and TRBJ2-5, with D unresolved. V lost 5 bases and J lost 5, with 6 bases in between. The germline gives CDR1 SGHVS, CDR2 FQNEAQ. The CDR3 contains 11 residues. DNA for the CDR3: TGTGCCAGCAGCCCTCGGGAGACCCAGTACTTC. Amino acid sequence: CASSPRETQYF.

The chain is built from TRBV5-1 and TRBJ2-7; 10 bases line up with TRBD2. The CDR3 has 15 amino acids. Unmatched junction bases numbered 6, after V lost 4 bases and J lost 2 bases. Germline V gives CDR1 SGHRS, CDR2 YFSETQ. The CDR3 loop reads CASSPAGGRAYEQYF. The CDR3 nucleotides are TGCGCCAGCAGCCCAGCGGGGGGGCGCGCCTACGAGCAGTACTTC.

A word on this clone: Within the sample, other DNA sequences also encode this same CDR3. The chain uses TRBV19 and TRBJ1-4; 11 bases agree with TRBD1. Trimming removed 6 bases from V and 8 bases from J; junction bases left unmatched: 2. Germline values: CDR1 LNHDA, CDR2 SQIVND (reference sequence). The CDR3 has 13 residues. CDR3 bases: TGTGCCAGTAGGGACAGGGGGCAAGAAAAACTGTTTTTT. This gives the protein CASRDRGQEKLFF. Together with reference TRBV19 and TRBJ1-4, the CDR3 gives the full variable domain: DGGITQSPKYLFRKEGQNVTLSCEQNLNHDAMYWYRQDPGQGLRLIYYSQIVNDFQKGDIAEGYSVSREKKESFPLTVTSAQKNPTAFYLCASRDRGQEKLFFGSGTQLSVL.

V and J are TRBV7-2 and TRBJ1-2; 9 bases agree with TRBD1. Germline V gene data show CDR1 as SGHTA and CDR2 as FQGNSA. V shed 1 base and J 0 bases; nucleotides not matched to a gene: 6. This CDR3 is 17 amino acids long. CDR3 in amino acids: CASSLGGGQGTNYGYTF. As DNA, the CDR3 is TGTGCCAGCAGCTTAGGAGGGGGACAGGGTACTAACTATGGCTACACCTTC.

The rearrangement links TRBV7-3 to TRBJ2-1; D call uncertain. The germline V gene encodes CDR1 SGHTA and CDR2 FQGTGA. V lost 0 bases to trimming and J lost 8 bases, with 8 bases between them. CDR3 length: 13 amino acids. The DNA of the CDR3 is TGTGCCAGCAGCTTAACAATAGCACATGAGCAGTTCTTC. It specifies CASSLTIAHEQFF.

The chain has TRBV7-9 and TRBJ2-1; D remains unclear. Trimming cost V 6 bases and J 3 bases, with 9 bases left between them. CDR3 length: 13 residues. Per germline, CDR1 SEHNR and CDR2 FQNEAQ (reference sequence). CDR3 loop: CASSLNNYNEQFF. In nucleotides, the CDR3 is TGTGCCAGCAGTTTAAATAACTACAATGAGCAGTTCTTC.

J is TRBJ2-1 and V is TRBV20-1, with 12 bases that match TRBD2. In germline, CDR1 is DFQATT, CDR2 SNEGSKA (reference sequence). This CDR3 region has 18 residues. J gave up 4 bases and V 3 bases, and 13 bases lay outside the gene matches. CDR3 residues: CSASGRASSGGAYNEQFF. CDR3 DNA sequence: TGCAGTGCTAGTGGGCGCGCGTCTAGCGGGGGGGCGTACAATGAGCAGTTCTTC.

The chain employs TRBV5-1 and TRBJ1-2, with D uncertain. CDR3 length: 17 residues. Trimming took 4 bases from V and 5 from J, leaving 24 bases between them. CDR1 is SGHRS and CDR2 is YFSETQ in the germline V gene. For the CDR3, the DNA is TGCGCCAGCAGCCAATCCGGACTTCACGGGATGGTGTATGGCTACACCTTC. Protein sequence: CASSQSGLHGMVYGYTF.

The chain couples TRBV7-9 to TRBJ2-5; 8 positions agree with TRBD1. The V segment lost 5 bases and the J segment 1 base; nucleotides outside the gene matches: 3. The CDR3 has 14 residues. Germline loops: CDR1 SEHNR, CDR2 FQNEAQ (reference sequence). The CDR3 region is CASSLTGVQETQYF. For the CDR3, the DNA is TGTGCCAGCAGCCTGACAGGGGTCCAAGAGACCCAGTACTTC.

The chain links TRBV12-3 or TRBV12-4 to TRBJ1-2; tentatively, D is TRBD1 (6 bases). The V gene lost 2 bases and the J gene lost 4 bases, with 8 bases spanning the gap. The CDR3 is made up of 13 amino acids. The CDR3 here is CASSLMTGYGYTF. The CDR3 DNA is TGTGCCAGCAGTTTAATGACAGGCTATGGCTACACCTTC.

This clone was seen only once. The chain joins TRBV7-2 to TRBJ1-3; D may be TRBD1 (6 bases). Germline V gene lookup returns CDR1 SGHTA and CDR2 FQGNSA. The CDR3 has 14 residues. V lost 5 bases and J 0 bases, leaving 8 bases between the germline ends. The CDR3 spells CASSRDNSGNTIYF. In DNA form, the CDR3 reads TGTGCCAGCAGCCGGGACAACTCTGGAAACACCATATATTTT.

This chain links TRBV27 with TRBJ1-1, with TRBD1 matching over 8 bases. The germline V gene has CDR1 MNHEY and CDR2 SMNVEV (reference sequence). This CDR3 contains 16 residues. The J segment lost 5 bases and the V segment lost 5 bases, leaving 13 bases of the junction unmatched. The CDR3 region is CASSRGPDRADTEAFF. DNA for the CDR3: TGTGCCAGCAGTCGGGGCCCGGACAGGGCGGATACTGAAGCTTTCTTT.

This clone turned up a few times. The rearrangement links TRBV9 to TRBJ2-5, with no clear D. The germline V gene has CDR1 SGDLS and CDR2 YYNGEE. V lost 0 bases and J lost 0, with 6 bases in between. The CDR3 sequence is 14 residues long. CDR3 amino acids: CASSVGGNQETQYF. The CDR3, as DNA: TGTGCCAGCAGCGTAGGAGGCAACCAAGAGACCCAGTACTTC.